The sequence of this T cell receptor (beta chain) was determined in a study of CD8+ T cells in alopecia areata. The overall study: Treated patients were given 5 to 10 mg oral tofacitinib twice daily.

Extracted RNA was reverse transcribed, and the resulting cDNA served as sequencing template. Only in-frame clones appear in the TCRdb table, and some are missing; sequencing was by immunoSEQ multiplex PCR. The sample carries 130,000 or so clones, roughly 55% recorded once. Overall study findings and caveats: Higher clonality and more expanded CD8+ clones appeared in lesional than normal scalp. Among the top 100, expanded CD8+ clones were significantly decreased by tofacitinib, as was scalp clonality. In blood and scalp, many expanded lesional clones persisted during tofacitinib.

The CDR3 runs to 14 residues. Germline V gives CDR1 SGHNT, CDR2 YYREEE (reference sequence). Trimming took 1 base from V and 4 from J, leaving 12 bases between them. The treatment denotes: oral pan-JAK inhibitor, 5-10 mg twice daily. Turning to this clone: Antigen unknown.

This sequence was found in a human donor with alopecia areata. The chain has TRBV5-4 and TRBJ2-7; possibly TRBD1 for D (5 bases). The material was CD4+ T cells sorted from blood, obtained at week 4, from a patient treated with tofacitinib. This CDR3 is CASSLQGVEYEQYF. CDR3 nucleotides: TGTGCCAGCAGCTTGCAGGGTGTTGAGTACGAGCAGTACTTC.